These 9 T cell receptor beta chains came from one sample sequenced in a study of blood T cell repertoires in COVID-19 (TCRdb year 2020). Receptors were amplified or captured by the immunoSEQ multiplex PCR assay. In TCRdb, the immuneACCESS table is reduced to in-frame sequences with V and J assigned. These tables do not hold every clone; where another copy was compared, an unresolved V gene accounts for under half, and the others remain unexplained. Present in this sample are over 150,000 clones, 94% of which were seen just once. Around 0.8% of the sample goes to the ten largest clones. The specimen sequenced was peripheral blood. These receptors were obtained from a man under 40 with COVID-19, enrolled during active disease.

This sequence joins TRBV6-5 and TRBJ1-3, with TRBD1 identical over 9 bases. The J segment lost 4 bases and the V segment lost 6 bases, leaving 7 bases of the junction unmatched. The CDR3 contains 15 residues. The germline CDR1 and CDR2 sequences are MNHEY and SVGAGI. CDR3 region: CASRWDRVSGNTIYF. The DNA of the CDR3 is TGTGCCAGCAGATGGGACAGGGTATCGGGAAACACCATATATTTT.

The chain combines TRBV10-3 with TRBJ1-6; D perhaps matches TRBD1 (5 bases). The CDR3 has 14 amino acids. CDR1 ENHRY and CDR2 SYGVKD come from the germline V gene. V was pared by 7 bases and J by 5 bases, with 12 bases between. The CDR3 region has the DNA TGTGCCATCAACTCGCAGGGAAATAATTCACCCCTCCACTTT. Translation gives CAINSQGNNSPLHF.

V and J are TRBV18 and TRBJ1-1, with TRBD1 identical over 7 bases. The CDR3 length is 14 residues. Germline CDR1 is KGHSH and CDR2 is LQKENI. The trim removed 3 bases at V and 5 bases at J, leaving 6 bases unmatched. The CDR3 sequence is CASSPQTGRTEAFF. The DNA for the CDR3 is TGTGCCAGCTCACCTCAGACAGGGAGGACTGAAGCTTTCTTT.

The V and J genes are TRBV5-6 and TRBJ1-5; D is possibly TRBD1 (5 bases). The CDR3 has 14 residues. V was shortened by 1 base and J by 2 bases, with 7 bases between the two germline ends. CDR1 SGHDT and CDR2 YYEEEE come from the germline V gene. CDR3 region: CASSLLTGNQPQHF. For the CDR3, the DNA is TGTGCCAGCAGCTTGCTGACAGGCAATCAGCCCCAGCATTTT.

The CDR3 coding sequence is TGTGCCAGTAGTATTTGGGGGCTAGGCACTGAAGCTTTCTTT. This sequence encodes CASSIWGLGTEAFF. V and J are TRBV19 and TRBJ1-1, with a possible D match to TRBD1 (6 bases). Germline values: CDR1 LNHDA, CDR2 SQIVND (reference sequence). Trimming pared 3 bases from V and 4 bases from J, leaving 12 bases between. This CDR3 is built from 14 residues.

V and J are TRBV7-2 and TRBJ2-5; perhaps TRBD2 as D (5 bases). This CDR3 is built from 14 residues. The V gene's germline CDR1 is SGHTA and CDR2 FQGNSA. Trimming left V 3 bases short and J 6 bases short, with 14 bases between. The CDR3 nucleotides are TGTGCCAGCAGCTTGGACTCAAATGGGAAGACCCAGTACTTC. Translation gives CASSLDSNGKTQYF.

The chain uses TRBV5-1 and TRBJ1-2, with 7 positions matching TRBD1. V was pared by 0 bases and J by 8 bases, with 7 bases of the junction left unmatched. The CDR3 is 14 amino acids. Per the germline V gene, CDR1 is SGHRS and CDR2 is YFSETQ. CDR3 residues: CASSLVSGGQGYTF. In DNA, the CDR3 is TGCGCCAGCAGCTTGGTTTCAGGGGGACAGGGCTACACCTTC.

V gene TRBV7-4 combines with J gene TRBJ1-5; 8 bases align to TRBD1. Trimming took 4 bases from V and 0 from J; bases not matched to a gene: 8. This CDR3 is 17 amino acids long. CDR1 and CDR2 (germline): SGHVT, SQSDAQ. Here the CDR3 reads CASSSIDRGPSNQPQHF. The CDR3 nucleotides are TGTGCCAGCAGCTCCATAGACAGGGGACCTAGCAATCAGCCCCAGCATTTT.

The chain recombines TRBV4-2 with TRBJ2-3; TRBD2 matches at 9 bases. V shed 1 base, J shed 2 bases, and the junction held 7 bases outside the gene matches. This CDR3 contains 17 residues. CDR1 and CDR2 from the germline V gene are LGHNA and YNFKEQ. This CDR3 is CASSQGQAGGYTDTQYF. CDR3 sequence (DNA): TGTGCCAGCAGCCAAGGTCAAGCGGGGGGCTACACAGATACGCAGTATTTT.